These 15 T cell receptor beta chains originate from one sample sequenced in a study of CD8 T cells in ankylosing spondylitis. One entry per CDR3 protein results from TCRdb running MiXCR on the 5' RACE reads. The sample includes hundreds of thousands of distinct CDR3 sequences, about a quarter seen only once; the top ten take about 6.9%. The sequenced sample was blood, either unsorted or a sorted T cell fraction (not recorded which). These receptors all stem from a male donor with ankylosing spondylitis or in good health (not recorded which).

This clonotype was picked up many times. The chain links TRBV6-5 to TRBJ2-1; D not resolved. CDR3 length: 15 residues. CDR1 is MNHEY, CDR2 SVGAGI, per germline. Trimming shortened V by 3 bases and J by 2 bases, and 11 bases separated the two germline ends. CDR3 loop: CASSYNSLTYNEQFF. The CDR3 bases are TGTGCCAGCAGTTATAACAGCTTAACCTACAATGAGCAGTTCTTC.

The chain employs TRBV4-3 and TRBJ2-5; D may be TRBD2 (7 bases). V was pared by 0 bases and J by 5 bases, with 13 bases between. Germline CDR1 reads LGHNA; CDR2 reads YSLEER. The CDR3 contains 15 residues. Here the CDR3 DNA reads TGCGCCAGCAGCCAAGATGTGAGGGGGGGGGAGACCCAGTACTTC. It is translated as CASSQDVRGGETQYF.

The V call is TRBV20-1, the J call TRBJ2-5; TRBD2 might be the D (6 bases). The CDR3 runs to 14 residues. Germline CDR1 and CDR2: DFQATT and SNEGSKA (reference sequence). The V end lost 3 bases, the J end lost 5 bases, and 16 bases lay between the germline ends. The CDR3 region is CSASLSRGSETQYF. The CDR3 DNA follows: TGCAGTGCTAGCCTCTCGCGGGGATCGGAGACCCAGTACTTC.

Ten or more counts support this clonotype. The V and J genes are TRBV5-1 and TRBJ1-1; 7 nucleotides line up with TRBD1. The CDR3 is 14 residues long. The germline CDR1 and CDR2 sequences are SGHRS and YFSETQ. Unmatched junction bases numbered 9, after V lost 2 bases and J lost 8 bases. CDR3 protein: CASSLTQGTGEAFF. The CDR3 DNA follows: TGCGCCAGCAGCTTAACACAGGGGACGGGCGAAGCTTTCTTT.

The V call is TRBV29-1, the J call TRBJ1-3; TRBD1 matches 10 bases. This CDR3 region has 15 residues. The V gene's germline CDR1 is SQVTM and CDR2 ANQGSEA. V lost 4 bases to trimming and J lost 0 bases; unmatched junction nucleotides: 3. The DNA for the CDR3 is TGCAGCGTTGGGACAGGGGGGACCTCTGGAAACACCATATATTTT. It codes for CSVGTGGTSGNTIYF.

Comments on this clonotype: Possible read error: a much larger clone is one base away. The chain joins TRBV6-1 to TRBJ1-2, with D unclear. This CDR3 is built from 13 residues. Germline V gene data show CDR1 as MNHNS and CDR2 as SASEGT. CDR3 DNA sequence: TGTGCCAGCAGTGAAACAGCTAACTATGGCTTCACCTTC. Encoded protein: CASSETANYGFTF.

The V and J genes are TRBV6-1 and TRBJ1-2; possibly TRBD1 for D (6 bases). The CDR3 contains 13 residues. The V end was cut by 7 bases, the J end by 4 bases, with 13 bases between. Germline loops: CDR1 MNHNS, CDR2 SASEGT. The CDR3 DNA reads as TGTGCCAGCACCGACAGGCTGGTCTATGGCTACACCTTC. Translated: CASTDRLVYGYTF.

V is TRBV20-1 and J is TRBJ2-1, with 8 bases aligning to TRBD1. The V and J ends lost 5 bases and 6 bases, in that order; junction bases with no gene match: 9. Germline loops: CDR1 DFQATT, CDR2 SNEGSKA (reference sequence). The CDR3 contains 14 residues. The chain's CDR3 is CSAARGQEGNEQFF. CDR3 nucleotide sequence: TGCAGTGCTGCCCGGGGACAGGAGGGCAATGAGCAGTTCTTC.

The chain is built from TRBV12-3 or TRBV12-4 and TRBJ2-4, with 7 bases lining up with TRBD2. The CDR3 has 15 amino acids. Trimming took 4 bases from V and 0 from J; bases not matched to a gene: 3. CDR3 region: CASSSSGIAKNIQYF. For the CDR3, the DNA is TGTGCCAGCAGTTCTAGCGGTATAGCCAAAAACATTCAGTACTTC.

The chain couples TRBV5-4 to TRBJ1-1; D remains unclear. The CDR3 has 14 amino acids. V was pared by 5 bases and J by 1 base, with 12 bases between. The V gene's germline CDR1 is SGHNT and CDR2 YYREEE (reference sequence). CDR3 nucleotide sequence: TGTGCCAGCAGGATCGAATCCGCGAACACTGAAGCTTTCTTT. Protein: CASRIESANTEAFF.

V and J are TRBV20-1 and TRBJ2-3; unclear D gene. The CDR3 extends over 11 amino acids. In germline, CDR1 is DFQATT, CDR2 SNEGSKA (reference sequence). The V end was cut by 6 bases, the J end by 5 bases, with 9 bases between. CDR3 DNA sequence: TGCAGTGCGCGAGCCCTAGATACGCAGTATTTT. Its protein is CSARALDTQYF.

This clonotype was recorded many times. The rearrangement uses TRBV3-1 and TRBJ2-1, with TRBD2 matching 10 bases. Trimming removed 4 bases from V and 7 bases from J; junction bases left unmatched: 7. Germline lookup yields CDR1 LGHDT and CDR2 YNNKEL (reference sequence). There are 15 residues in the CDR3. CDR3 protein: CASSPIAGGGNEQFF. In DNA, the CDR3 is TGTGCCAGCAGCCCTATAGCGGGAGGAGGGAATGAGCAGTTCTTC.

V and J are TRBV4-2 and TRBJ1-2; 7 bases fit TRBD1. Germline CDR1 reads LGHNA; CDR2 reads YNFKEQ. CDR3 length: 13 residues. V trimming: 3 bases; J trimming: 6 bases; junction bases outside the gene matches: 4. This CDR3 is CASSQGQRNGYTF. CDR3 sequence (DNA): TGTGCCAGCAGCCAGGGACAGCGAAATGGCTACACCTTC.

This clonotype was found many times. The CDR3 DNA sequence: TGCGCCAGCAGCCAAGGTGAGAGGGGCACTGAAGCTTTCTTT. Amino acid sequence: CASSQGERGTEAFF. The chain employs TRBV4-3 and TRBJ1-1; tentatively, D is TRBD1 (5 bases). With 1 base removed from V and 4 bases from J, the gap between germline ends came to 10 bases. CDR1 and CDR2 (germline): LGHNA, YSLEER. The CDR3 has 14 residues.

The DNA for the CDR3 is TGTGCCAGCAGCCGCAGTGGGACTACCACCGGGGAGCTGTTTTTT. It specifies CASSRSGTTTGELFF. The chain uses TRBV7-8 and TRBJ2-2; 7 bases line up with TRBD2. CDR3 length equals 15 residues. CDR1 and CDR2 (germline): SGHVS, FQNEAQ. Trimming cost V 5 bases and J 4 bases; bases outside gene matches: 7.